What follows are 32 T cell receptor beta chains derived from one specimen sequenced in a study of T cell repertoires in cytomegalovirus infection. Antigens of these TCRs are unknown. TCRdb ran MiXCR on the reads and lists one entry per CDR3 protein. The sample includes roughly 920,000 distinct CDR3 sequences, roughly 31% seen only once; the top ten take over 11%. Here the sequenced sample was cultured CD8+ T cells from PBMCs, taken from culture after CMV antigen stimulation. These receptors originate from a human donor in good health (CMV status not recorded). Some clones in this sample may be carry-over from other donors' samples.

This clonotype was seen a handful of times. Here the CDR3 DNA reads TGCGCCAGCAGCCAAGGACCCGGGACACTTTATAGCAATCAGCCCCAGCATTTT. This codes for CASSQGPGTLYSNQPQHF. The gene calls are TRBV4-1 and TRBJ1-5, with D possibly being TRBD1 (6 bases). The CDR3 is 18 amino acids. Trimming shortened V by 1 base and J by 0 bases, and 16 bases separated the two germline ends. The germline CDR1 and CDR2 sequences are MGHRA and YSYEKL.

This clonotype was seen repeatedly, ten times or more. The chain joins TRBV7-2 to TRBJ2-2, with D perhaps TRBD2 (6 bases). V shed 5 bases and J shed 4 bases, with 17 bases lying between them. Germline-derived CDR1 and CDR2 are SGHTA and FQGNSA. The CDR3 totals 16 residues. The chain's CDR3 is CASSQSRGWFTGELFF. The CDR3, as DNA: TGTGCCAGCAGCCAGAGCCGGGGGTGGTTCACCGGGGAGCTGTTTTTT.

The rearrangement joins TRBV27 to TRBJ2-1; no definite D call. There are 14 residues in the CDR3. Looked up from germline, CDR1 is MNHEY and CDR2 is SMNVEV (reference sequence). Trimming took off 1 base at V and 2 bases at J, with 6 bases between the two ends. The CDR3 DNA follows: TGTGCCAGCAGTTTATACGGTCCCTACAATGAGCAGTTCTTC. This translates into CASSLYGPYNEQFF.

The chain has TRBV6-1 and TRBJ1-1; no clear D gene. This CDR3 is built from 13 residues. Germline CDR1 reads MNHNS; CDR2 reads SASEGT. The CDR3 nucleotides read TGTGGCCGACCGAAAGGGCGAAGGGCTGAAGCTTTCTTT. Amino acids: CGRPKGRRAEAFF.

This clonotype was found a few times. This chain joins TRBV4-3 and TRBJ2-3, with 7 bases aligning to TRBD2. V lost 0 bases and J lost 3; bases outside the gene matches: 6. Germline CDR1 and CDR2: LGHNA and YSLEER. The CDR3 sequence is 16 residues long. The CDR3 nucleotides are TGCGCCAGCAGCCAAGAACCAGCGGGAAATACAGATACGCAGTATTTT. Its protein is CASSQEPAGNTDTQYF.

The chain employs TRBV6-5 and TRBJ2-5, with a weak D call TRBD2 (6 bases). Trimming pared 2 bases from V and 3 bases from J, leaving 16 bases between. CDR1 and CDR2 (germline): MNHEY, SVGAGI. The CDR3 totals 16 residues. Here the CDR3 reads CASSYAPGLEEETQYF. The CDR3 DNA reads as TGTGCCAGCAGTTACGCACCGGGACTTGAAGAAGAGACCCAGTACTTC.

This clonotype was detected a few times. The rearrangement uses TRBV27 and TRBJ1-5, with no clear D. This CDR3 spans 15 amino acids. Looked up from germline, CDR1 is MNHEY and CDR2 is SMNVEV (reference sequence). V dropped 5 bases and J dropped 3 bases, with 14 bases sitting between them. The CDR3 sequence: CASSPNYSFNQPQHF. CDR3 nucleotide sequence: TGTGCCAGCAGTCCCAACTACAGTTTCAATCAGCCCCAGCATTTT.

The chain has TRBV4-2 and TRBJ1-2; TRBD1 aligns across 11 bases. The germline gives CDR1 LGHNA, CDR2 YNFKEQ. The CDR3 has 14 amino acids. The J segment lost 6 bases and the V segment lost 8 bases, leaving 8 bases of the junction unmatched. This chain's CDR3 is CASFSPGQGDGYTF. CDR3 sequence (DNA): TGTGCCAGCTTTTCCCCGGGACAGGGGGATGGCTACACCTTC.

The chain employs TRBV7-6 and TRBJ1-1; 10 positions match TRBD1. Germline CDR1 is SGHVS and CDR2 is FNYEAQ. The CDR3 sequence is 16 residues long. J lost 1 base, V lost 1 base, and 3 bases had no gene match. CDR3 amino acids: CASSLVDRGANTEAFF. CDR3 nucleotide sequence: TGTGCCAGCAGCTTAGTGGACAGGGGGGCGAACACTGAAGCTTTCTTT.

This clonotype has just a few counts. The chain is built from TRBV2 and TRBJ1-5; TRBD1 is a possible D gene (6 bases). The CDR3 extends over 14 amino acids. V shed 8 bases and J shed 5 bases, with 16 bases lying between them. The germline gives CDR1 SNHLY, CDR2 FYNNEI. The chain's CDR3 is CASGRGGVDQPQHF. DNA for the CDR3: TGTGCCAGCGGGAGAGGGGGTGTTGATCAGCCCCAGCATTTT. Variable domain in full (rest from reference TRBV2 and TRBJ1-5): EPEVTQTPSHQVTQMGQEVILRCVPISNHLYFYWYRQILGQKVEFLVSFYNNEISEKSEIFDDQFSVERPDGSNFTLKIRSTKLEDSAMYFCASGRGGVDQPQHFGDGTRLSIL.

The count of this clonotype is one. This chain joins TRBV11-2 and TRBJ2-3; D unclear. There are 15 residues in the CDR3. In germline, CDR1 is SGHAT, CDR2 FQNNGV. Deletions cut 1 base from V and 0 bases from J, with 8 bases between. The CDR3 spells CASSLVGFSTDTQYF. CDR3 nucleotides: TGTGCCAGCAGCTTAGTGGGCTTTAGCACAGATACGCAGTATTTT.

This clonotype came up many times. This chain connects TRBV5-8 to TRBJ2-7; maybe TRBD1 (6 bases). The CDR3 consists of 13 residues. Per germline, CDR1 SGHTS and CDR2 YDEGEE. The V end was cut by 1 base, the J end by 3 bases, with 8 bases between. Written as DNA, the CDR3 is TGTGCCAGCAGCTTGCCGGACAGCTACGAGCAGTACGTC. Protein sequence: CASSLPDSYEQYV.

CDR3 DNA sequence: TGTGCCAGCAGTTACGGGACAGGTGACAATGAGCAGTTCTTC. It codes for CASSYGTGDNEQFF. The rearrangement joins TRBV6-5 to TRBJ2-1, with TRBD1 matching over 8 bases. Unmatched junction bases numbered 2, after V lost 2 bases and J lost 5 bases. Germline assignment: CDR1 MNHEY and CDR2 SVGAGI. The CDR3 covers 14 residues.

This clonotype was observed a handful of times. V is TRBV5-8 and J is TRBJ1-3, with 10 bases identical to TRBD1. CDR3 size: 18 residues. Germline CDR1 and CDR2: SGHTS and YDEGEE. Trimming cost V 0 bases and J 3 bases; bases outside gene matches: 9. The CDR3 sequence: CASSLDLRQGASGNTIYF. In DNA, the CDR3 is TGTGCCAGCAGCTTGGATCTGAGACAGGGGGCAAGTGGAAACACCATATATTTT.

The sample holds a few counts of this clonotype. The V gene is TRBV27, the J gene TRBJ2-7; weak D call: TRBD1 (6 bases). V was shortened by 5 bases and J by 1 base, with 24 bases between the two germline ends. The germline CDR1 and CDR2 sequences are MNHEY and SMNVEV (reference sequence). The CDR3 runs to 18 residues. The CDR3 nucleotides are TGTGCCAGCAGTCCCGCCCAGACTCATCCCGGGACATCCTACGAGCAGTACTTC. Its translation is CASSPAQTHPGTSYEQYF.

This clonotype came up many times. This sequence joins TRBV7-2 and TRBJ2-7; D not resolved. V was clipped by 6 bases and J by 3 bases, with 12 bases between them. CDR3 size: 13 residues. CDR1 is SGHTA and CDR2 is FQGNSA in the germline V gene. CDR3 sequence: CASSYRRVYEQYF. CDR3 DNA: TGTGCCAGCAGTTATCGACGGGTCTACGAGCAGTACTTC.

This clonotype was detected a few times. The chain carries TRBV14 and TRBJ2-3; D unclear. The CDR3 totals 15 residues. The V gene's germline CDR1 is SGHDN and CDR2 FVKESK. Trimming removed 0 bases at V and 5 bases at J, with 12 bases between. DNA for the CDR3: TGTGCCAGCAGCCAAGATCTAGTAGTAGTAGATACGCAGTATTTT. Translating it yields CASSQDLVVVDTQYF.

The V and J genes are TRBV7-9 and TRBJ2-7, with D maybe TRBD2 (6 bases). Per the germline V gene, CDR1 is SEHNR and CDR2 is FQNEAQ (reference sequence). This CDR3 region has 19 residues. Trimming took 4 bases from V and 2 from J, leaving 27 bases between them. In DNA, the CDR3 is TGTGCCAGCAGCTCCCCAAAAAGCGGGTTTTTAGAGGGGCCCTACGAGCAGTACTTC. This sequence encodes CASSSPKSGFLEGPYEQYF.

This clonotype came up many times. CDR3 amino acids: CASSLAGTGKDSPLHF. The CDR3 nucleotides are TGTGCCAGCAGCTTGGCCGGGACAGGGAAAGATTCACCCCTCCACTTT. The chain employs TRBV5-4 and TRBJ1-6; 9 nucleotides match TRBD1. With 0 bases clipped from V and 8 bases from J, the junction kept 6 bases outside the gene matches. CDR1 is SGHNT and CDR2 is YYREEE in the germline V gene (reference sequence). The CDR3 is 16 amino acids. The full variable domain, with the rest looked up from reference TRBV5-4 and TRBJ1-6, is ETGVTQSPTHLIKTRGQQVTLRCSSQSGHNTVSWYQQALGQGPQFIFQYYREEENGRGNFPPRFSGLQFPNYSSELNVNALELDDSALYLCASSLAGTGKDSPLHFGNGTRLTVT.

V usage is TRBV7-6 and J usage is TRBJ2-3; D not certain. CDR3 length: 13 residues. Trimming pared 5 bases from V and 6 bases from J, leaving 12 bases between. Germline-derived CDR1 and CDR2 are SGHVS and FNYEAQ. The CDR3 DNA follows: TGTGCCAGCAGCCCGAGACCGAGGGATACGCAGTATTTT. Residues: CASSPRPRDTQYF. Combining the CDR3 with reference TRBV7-6 and TRBJ2-3 gives the whole variable domain GAGVSQSPRYKVTKRGQDVALRCDPISGHVSLYWYRQALGQGPEFLTYFNYEAQQDKSGLPNDRFSAERPEGSISTLTIQRTEQRDSAMYRCASSPRPRDTQYFGPGTRLTVL.

The chain carries TRBV4-3 and TRBJ1-2; the D is unclear. The V gene lost 0 bases and the J gene lost 1 base, with 9 bases spanning the gap. In germline, CDR1 is LGHNA, CDR2 YSLEER. This CDR3 is built from 15 residues. The CDR3 coding sequence is TGCGCCAGCAGCCAAGAGCGCCCGAGTAACTATGGCTACACCTTC. Translating gives CASSQERPSNYGYTF.

This rearrangement joins TRBV6-6 to TRBJ1-5; 7 bases map to TRBD1. The CDR3 spans 13 residues. Germline-derived CDR1 and CDR2 are MNHNY and SVGAGI (reference sequence). V shed 10 bases and J 4 bases; nucleotides not matched to a gene: 7. CDR3 sequence: CATRDRANQPQHF. The CDR3 bases are TGTGCCACCAGAGACAGGGCGAATCAGCCCCAGCATTTT.

This clonotype came up a few times. The chain uses TRBV7-9 and TRBJ2-5; D gene unclear. With 10 bases removed from V and 5 bases from J, the gap between germline ends came to 14 bases. The germline CDR1 and CDR2 sequences are SEHNR and FQNEAQ (reference sequence). The CDR3 loop spans 12 amino acids. The CDR3 DNA reads TGTGCCACCGGTGGGTTCGGGGAGACCCAGTACTTC. Translating gives CATGGFGETQYF.

This clonotype was seen at least ten times. This chain joins TRBV7-2 and TRBJ1-5; the D is unclear. The CDR3 loop spans 16 amino acids. V dropped 1 base and J dropped 5 bases, with 15 bases sitting between them. In germline, CDR1 is SGHTA, CDR2 FQGNSA. CDR3 in amino acids: CASSLGVRGSYQPQHF. CDR3 bases: TGTGCCAGCAGCTTAGGGGTCCGGGGTTCCTATCAGCCCCAGCATTTT.

There are many counts of this clonotype. V gene TRBV20-1 combines with J gene TRBJ2-5; D remains unclear. V was trimmed by 0 bases and J by 2 bases, leaving 7 bases between them. CDR1 is DFQATT, CDR2 SNEGSKA, per germline (reference sequence). This CDR3 has 13 amino acids. In nucleotides, the CDR3 is TGCAGTGCTAGAGATTGGGCTCAAGAGACCCAGTACTTC. This encodes CSARDWAQETQYF.

The rearrangement links TRBV4-3 to TRBJ2-7; no clear D gene. Germline-derived CDR1 and CDR2 are LGHNA and YSLEER. Trimming pared 0 bases from V and 5 bases from J, leaving 11 bases between. This CDR3 is built from 14 residues. The CDR3 sequence is CASSQEENPHEQYV. The CDR3 DNA reads as TGCGCCAGCAGCCAAGAGGAGAACCCCCACGAGCAGTACGTC.

On this clonotype itself: This may arise from a read error, as a much more abundant clone is one base away. The genes are TRBV7-6 and TRBJ2-5; the D is unclear. V gave up 5 bases and J gave up 1 base, with 11 bases separating them. The germline gives CDR1 SGHVS, CDR2 FNYEAQ. The CDR3 consists of 14 residues. The CDR3 sequence: CASSRLLPQETQYF. DNA for the CDR3: TGTGCCAGCAGCCGCCTGTTGCCCCAAGAGACCCAGTACTTC.

The chain uses TRBV27 and TRBJ2-3, with D tentatively TRBD1 (5 bases). This CDR3 spans 15 amino acids. The V gene lost 2 bases and the J gene lost 2 bases, with 11 bases spanning the gap. Germline-derived CDR1 and CDR2 are MNHEY and SMNVEV (reference sequence). The CDR3 spells CASSLMTDPTDTQYF. The CDR3 DNA follows: TGTGCCAGCAGTTTAATGACAGATCCCACAGATACGCAGTATTTT.

The V and J genes are TRBV12-3 or TRBV12-4 and TRBJ2-3, with D possibly matching TRBD2 (6 bases). Trimming removed 6 bases from V and 1 base from J, with 14 bases in between. The CDR3 spans 15 residues. The CDR3 sequence: CASRAPGLGTDTQYF. For the CDR3, the DNA is TGTGCCAGCAGAGCCCCGGGACTGGGCACAGATACGCAGTATTTT.

The sample holds a few counts of this clonotype. The chain is built from TRBV2 and TRBJ2-3; TRBD1 aligns across 7 bases. The germline gives CDR1 SNHLY, CDR2 FYNNEI. The CDR3 is made up of 15 amino acids. J gave up 2 bases and V 10 bases, and 12 bases lay outside the gene matches. CDR3 loop: CAILEGAGPTDTQYF. DNA of the CDR3: TGTGCCATCCTCGAGGGGGCAGGACCCACAGATACGCAGTATTTT.

J is TRBJ1-2 and V is TRBV29-1; 8 bases match TRBD1. The germline V gene encodes CDR1 SQVTM and CDR2 ANQGSEA. The CDR3 is 12 residues long. V dropped 6 bases and J dropped 3; count of bases not matched to a gene: 3. Here the CDR3 DNA reads TGCAGCGTGAAGACAGGGGACTATGGCTACACCTTC. Its translation is CSVKTGDYGYTF.

This chain links TRBV9 with TRBJ2-1; 7 bases line up with TRBD2. The germline CDR1 and CDR2 sequences are SGDLS and YYNGEE. This CDR3 is built from 13 residues. V shed 10 bases, J shed 6 bases, and the junction held 10 bases outside the gene matches. As DNA, the CDR3 is TGTGCCTGTAGGGGCGGGGGTTCCAATGAGCAGTTCTTC. Protein sequence: CACRGGGSNEQFF.